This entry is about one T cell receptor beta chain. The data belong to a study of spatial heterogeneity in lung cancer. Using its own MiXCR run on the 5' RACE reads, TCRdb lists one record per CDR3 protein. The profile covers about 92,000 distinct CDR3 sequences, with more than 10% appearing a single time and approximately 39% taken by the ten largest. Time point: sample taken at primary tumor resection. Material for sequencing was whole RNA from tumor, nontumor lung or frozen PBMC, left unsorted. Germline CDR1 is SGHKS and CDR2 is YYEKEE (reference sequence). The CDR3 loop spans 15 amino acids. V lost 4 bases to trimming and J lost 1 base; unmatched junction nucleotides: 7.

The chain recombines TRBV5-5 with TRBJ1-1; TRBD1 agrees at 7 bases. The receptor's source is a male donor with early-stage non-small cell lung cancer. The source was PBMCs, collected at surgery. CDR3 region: CASSRAGTANTEAFF. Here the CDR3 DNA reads TGTGCCAGCAGCCGAGCAGGGACAGCGAACACTGAAGCTTTCTTT.